This T cell receptor (beta chain) was sequenced during a study of shared clonotypes between healthy human individuals. Study-level points and caveats: In having few donors, the study represented limited genetic and exposure-history diversity.

All participating donors were Caucasian adults from Nashville, Tennessee. The deep-level immunoSEQ assay was used. Authors' methods: ImmunoSEQ only sent back junction sequences with no quality scores, so filtering was done differently. Assay used: immunoSEQ multiplex PCR; TCRdb lists only in-frame clones, some missing. V and J calls and clone size are as listed in that table; D and trimming were resolved from the DNA. The table shows some 1.4 million clones, with approximately 96% occurring only once. This CDR3 is 15 amino acids long. Trimming at V came to 6 bases and at J to 5 bases, leaving 11 bases not matched to a gene. Germline CDR1 reads MDHEN; CDR2 reads SYDVKM. Details on this clone: The antigen remains undetermined.

The sequence derives from a man under 40 in good health. What was sequenced was naive CD4+ T cells sorted from blood. Subset defined: CD45RA+ positively selected. The rearrangement links TRBV28 to TRBJ2-5; 8 bases are shared with TRBD1. This CDR3 is CASSFYLRQGETQYF. The CDR3 DNA reads TGTGCCAGCAGCTTTTACCTGAGACAGGGGGAGACCCAGTACTTC.